The rows below give T cell receptor beta chains drawn from one sample of a study of T cell responses to AZD1222 COVID-19 vaccine. Here immunoSEQ multiplex PCR was the method, and the copy in TCRdb shows in-frame clones only, minus some. The sample lists about 130,000 clones; about 88% were seen once. Material: peripheral blood, obtained on day 0 of AZD1222 vaccination. The receptors originated from an adult in good health. Both conserved end residues are part of each CDR3.

TRBJ2-5 | TRBV7-9 | CAENQGETQYF
TRBJ1-1 | TRBV7-9 | CASVSTGNTEAFF
TRBJ1-5 | TRBV2 | CASKDVGGGNQPQHF
TRBJ1-3 | TRBV2 | CASSVRDTWGNTIYF
TRBJ1-1 | TRBV5-1 | CASSLGDGTEAFF
TRBJ1-1 | TRBV25-1 | CASSDNGGEAFF
TRBJ2-7 | TRBV11-2 | CASSFHRTGGAYEQYF
TRBJ1-5 | TRBV27 | CASSPGGRFQPQHF
TRBJ1-4 | TRBV12-3/TRBV12-4 | CASSPRGGRELFF
TRBJ1-1 | TRBV20-1 | CSARPRAEAFF
TRBJ1-2 | TRBV15 | CATSRDAKANYGYTF
TRBJ1-1 | TRBV4-3 | CASSQDGGTGGAWDTEAFF
TRBJ2-5 | TRBV28 | CASSPMIRETQYF
TRBJ1-5 | TRBV4-1 | CASSQGGGGQPQHF
TRBJ2-1 | TRBV7-3 | CASSLNGSPSPYNEQFF
TRBJ1-1 | TRBV29-1 | CSVGGFATEAFF
TRBJ1-3 | TRBV6-4 | CASSDSVRGTGNTIYF
TRBJ1-2 | TRBV10-3 | CAISGQGVGYGYTF
TRBJ1-2 | TRBV9 | CASSLRNGQGYTF
TRBJ1-2 | TRBV27 | CASSILYGYGYTF
TRBJ1-2 | TRBV19 | CASSIPSGWGYTF
TRBJ2-5 | TRBV16 | CASSQATGVETQYF
TRBJ1-5 | TRBV27 | CASWTVYSNQPQHF
TRBJ2-7 | TRBV30 | CALKKGTTFSYEQYF
TRBJ1-3 | TRBV14 | CASSQGGNTIYF
TRBJ1-1 | TRBV29-1 | CSVGTPRDTEAFF
TRBJ2-7 | TRBV7-9 | CASSLGDRVVEQYF
TRBJ2-5 | TRBV7-2 | CASSLGLQETQYF
TRBJ2-3 | TRBV14 | CASSKRYSTDTQYF
TRBJ2-5 | TRBV19 | CASSRRGGQETQYF
TRBJ2-2 | TRBV19 | CASSLLGGTGELFF
TRBJ2-7 | TRBV11-3 | CASSPRVGSKVYEQYF
TRBJ1-1 | TRBV5-1 | CASSPLPYRGGSSEAFF
TRBJ1-1 | TRBV7-2 | CASSRGQGGTEAFF
TRBJ2-5 | TRBV7-2 | CASSLMKLAGGETQYF
TRBJ1-2 | TRBV7-3 | CASSPSSGTVYGYTF
TRBJ2-2 | TRBV9 | CASSPQGTGELFF
TRBJ1-6 | TRBV2 | CASRPLGAIRSPLHF